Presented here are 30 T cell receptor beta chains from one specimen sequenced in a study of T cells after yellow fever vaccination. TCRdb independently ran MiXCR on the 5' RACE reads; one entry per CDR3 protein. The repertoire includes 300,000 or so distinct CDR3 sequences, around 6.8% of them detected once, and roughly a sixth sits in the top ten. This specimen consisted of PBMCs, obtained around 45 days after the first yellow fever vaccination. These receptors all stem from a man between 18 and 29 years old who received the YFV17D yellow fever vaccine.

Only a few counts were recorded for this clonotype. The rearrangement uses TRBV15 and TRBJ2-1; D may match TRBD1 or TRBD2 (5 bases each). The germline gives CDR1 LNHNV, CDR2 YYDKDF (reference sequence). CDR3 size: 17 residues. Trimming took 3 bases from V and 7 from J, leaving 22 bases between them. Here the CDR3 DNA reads TGTGCCACCAGCAGGACTTCATCCGGGGCGTCCGGGAATGAGCAGTTCTTC. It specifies CATSRTSSGASGNEQFF.

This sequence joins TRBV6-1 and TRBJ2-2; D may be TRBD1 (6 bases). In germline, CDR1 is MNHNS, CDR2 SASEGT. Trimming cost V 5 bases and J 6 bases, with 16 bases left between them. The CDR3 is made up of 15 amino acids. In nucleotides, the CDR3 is TGTGCCAGCAGTCCCGAACCACAGGGACCCGGGGAGCTGTTTTTT. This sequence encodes CASSPEPQGPGELFF.

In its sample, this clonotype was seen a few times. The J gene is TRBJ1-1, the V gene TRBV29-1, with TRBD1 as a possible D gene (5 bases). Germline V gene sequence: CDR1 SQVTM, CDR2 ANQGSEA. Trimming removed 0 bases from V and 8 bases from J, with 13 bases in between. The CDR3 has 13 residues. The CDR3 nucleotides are TGCAGCGTTGAAGAGGGGACGATACCCGAAGCTTTCTTT. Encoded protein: CSVEEGTIPEAFF.

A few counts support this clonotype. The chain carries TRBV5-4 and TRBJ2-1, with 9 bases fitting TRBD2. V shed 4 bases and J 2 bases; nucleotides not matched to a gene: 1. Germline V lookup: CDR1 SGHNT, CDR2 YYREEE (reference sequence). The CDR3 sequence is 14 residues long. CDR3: CASSRGGAYNEQFF. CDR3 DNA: TGTGCCAGCAGCCGCGGGGGGGCCTACAATGAGCAGTTCTTC.

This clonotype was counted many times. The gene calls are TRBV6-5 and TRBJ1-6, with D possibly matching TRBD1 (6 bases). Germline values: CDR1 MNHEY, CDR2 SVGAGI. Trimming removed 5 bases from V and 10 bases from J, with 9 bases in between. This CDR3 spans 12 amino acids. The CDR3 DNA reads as TGTGCCAGCAGTACGGGGGGCTCACCCCTCCACTTT. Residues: CASSTGGSPLHF.

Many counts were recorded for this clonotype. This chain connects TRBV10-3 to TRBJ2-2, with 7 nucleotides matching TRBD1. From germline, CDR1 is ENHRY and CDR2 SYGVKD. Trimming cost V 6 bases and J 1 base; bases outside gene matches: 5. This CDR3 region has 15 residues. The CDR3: CAIRPRDRNTGELFF. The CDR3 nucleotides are TGTGCCATCAGGCCCCGGGACAGGAACACCGGGGAGCTGTTTTTT.

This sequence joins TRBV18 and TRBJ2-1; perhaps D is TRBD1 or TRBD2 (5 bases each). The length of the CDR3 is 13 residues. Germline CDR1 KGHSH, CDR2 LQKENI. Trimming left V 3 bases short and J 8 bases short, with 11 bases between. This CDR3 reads CASSPGVGDEQFF. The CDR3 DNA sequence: TGTGCCAGCTCACCGGGCGTGGGGGATGAGCAGTTCTTC. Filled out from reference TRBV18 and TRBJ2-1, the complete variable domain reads NAGVMQNPRHLVRRRGQEARLRCSPMKGHSHVYWYRQLPEEGLKFMVYLQKENIIDESGMPKERFSAEFPKEGPSILRIQQVVRGDSAAYFCASSPGVGDEQFFGPGTRLTVL.

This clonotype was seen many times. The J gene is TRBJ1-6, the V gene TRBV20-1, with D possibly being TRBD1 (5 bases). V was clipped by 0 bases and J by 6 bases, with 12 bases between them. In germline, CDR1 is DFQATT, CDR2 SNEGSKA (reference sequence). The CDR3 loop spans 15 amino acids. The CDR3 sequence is CSARDGGQINSPLHF. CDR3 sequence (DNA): TGCAGTGCTAGAGATGGCGGACAAATTAATTCACCCCTCCACTTT.

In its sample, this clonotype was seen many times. Here the CDR3 reads CASSLDGGAYEQYF. As DNA, the CDR3 is TGTGCCAGCAGCTTAGACGGGGGGGCCTACGAGCAGTACTTC. This chain uses TRBV7-2 with TRBJ2-7; 8 bases are shared with TRBD2. Germline lookup yields CDR1 SGHTA and CDR2 FQGNSA. J lost 2 bases, V lost 1 base, and 1 base had no gene match. The CDR3 runs 14 residues.

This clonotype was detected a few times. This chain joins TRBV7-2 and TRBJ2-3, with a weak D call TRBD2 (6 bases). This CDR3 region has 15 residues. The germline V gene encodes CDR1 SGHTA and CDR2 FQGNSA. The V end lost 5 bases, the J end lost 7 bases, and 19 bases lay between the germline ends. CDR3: CASSTRDSPRNTQYF. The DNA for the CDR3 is TGTGCCAGCAGCACCCGGGACTCCCCACGGAATACGCAGTATTTT.

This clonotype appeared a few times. The CDR3 protein is CASTFSGTTYNEQFF. CDR3 nucleotides: TGTGCCAGCACCTTTAGCGGGACCACCTACAATGAGCAGTTCTTC. V usage is TRBV12-3 or TRBV12-4 and J usage is TRBJ2-1, with 8 bases lining up with TRBD2. V lost 7 bases to trimming and J lost 2 bases; unmatched junction nucleotides: 7. The CDR3 loop spans 15 amino acids.

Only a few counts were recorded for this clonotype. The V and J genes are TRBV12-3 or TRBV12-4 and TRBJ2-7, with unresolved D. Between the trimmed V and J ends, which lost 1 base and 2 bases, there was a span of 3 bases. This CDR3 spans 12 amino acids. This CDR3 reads CASSLGTYEQYV. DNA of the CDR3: TGTGCCAGCAGTTTAGGGACCTACGAGCAGTACGTC.

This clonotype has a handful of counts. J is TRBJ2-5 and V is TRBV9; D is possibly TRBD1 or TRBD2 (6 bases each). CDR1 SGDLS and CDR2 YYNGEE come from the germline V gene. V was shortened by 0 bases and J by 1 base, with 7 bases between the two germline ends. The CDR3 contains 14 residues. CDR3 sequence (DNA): TGTGCCAGCAGCGTAGCGGGGGCCCAAGAGACCCAGTACTTC. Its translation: CASSVAGAQETQYF.

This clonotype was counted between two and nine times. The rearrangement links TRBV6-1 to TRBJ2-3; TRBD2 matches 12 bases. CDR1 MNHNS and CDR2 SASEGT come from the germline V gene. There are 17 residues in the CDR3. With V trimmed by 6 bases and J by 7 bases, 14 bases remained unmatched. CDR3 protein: CASRGRTSGEQGYTQYF. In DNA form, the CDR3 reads TGTGCCAGCAGGGGAAGGACTAGCGGGGAACAAGGATATACGCAGTATTTT.

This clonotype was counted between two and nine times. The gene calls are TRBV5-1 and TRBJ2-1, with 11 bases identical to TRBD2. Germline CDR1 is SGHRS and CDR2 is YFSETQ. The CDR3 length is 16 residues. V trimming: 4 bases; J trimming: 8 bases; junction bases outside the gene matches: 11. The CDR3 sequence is CASSTGLADALDEQFF. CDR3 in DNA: TGCGCCAGCAGCACGGGACTAGCGGACGCCTTGGATGAGCAGTTCTTC.

In nucleotides, the CDR3 is TGTGCCAGCCCCTCGGGGGCAGATGAGCAGTTCTTC. It translates to CASPSGADEQFF. The V gene is TRBV12-3 or TRBV12-4, the J gene TRBJ2-1; D may correspond to TRBD1 or TRBD2 (6 bases each). Deletions cut 8 bases from V and 8 bases from J, with 13 bases between. This CDR3 contains 12 residues.

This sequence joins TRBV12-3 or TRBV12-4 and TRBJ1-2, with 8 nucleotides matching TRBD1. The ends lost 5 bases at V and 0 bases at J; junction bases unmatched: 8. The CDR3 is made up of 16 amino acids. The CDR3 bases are TGTGCCAGCAGTCCCTGGACAGGGCGGGCTAACTATGGCTACACCTTC. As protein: CASSPWTGRANYGYTF.

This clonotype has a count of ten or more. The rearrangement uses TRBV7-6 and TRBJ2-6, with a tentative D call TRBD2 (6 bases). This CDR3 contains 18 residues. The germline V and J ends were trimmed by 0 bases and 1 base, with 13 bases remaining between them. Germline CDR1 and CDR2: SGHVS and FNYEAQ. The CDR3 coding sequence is TGTGCCAGCAGCTTAGCAGGCGGGATTACATCTGGGGCCAACGTCCTGACTTTC. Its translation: CASSLAGGITSGANVLTF.

The CDR3 DNA reads TGTGCCACAACCCGGGGGGTCGGCACAGATACGCAGTATTTT. It is translated as CATTRGVGTDTQYF. The genes are TRBV4-2 and TRBJ2-3; 7 bases agree with TRBD2. The V gene's germline CDR1 is LGHNA and CDR2 YNFKEQ. Germline trimming cut 10 bases from V and 1 base from J; bases unmatched to any gene: 8. The CDR3 has 14 residues.

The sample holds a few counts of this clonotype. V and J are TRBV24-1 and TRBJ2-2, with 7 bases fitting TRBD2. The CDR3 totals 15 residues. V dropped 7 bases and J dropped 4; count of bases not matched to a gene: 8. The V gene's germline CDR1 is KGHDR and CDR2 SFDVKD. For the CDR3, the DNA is TGTGCCACCAGAGCGGGGAAAATTGGCACCGGGGAGCTGTTTTTT. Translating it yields CATRAGKIGTGELFF.

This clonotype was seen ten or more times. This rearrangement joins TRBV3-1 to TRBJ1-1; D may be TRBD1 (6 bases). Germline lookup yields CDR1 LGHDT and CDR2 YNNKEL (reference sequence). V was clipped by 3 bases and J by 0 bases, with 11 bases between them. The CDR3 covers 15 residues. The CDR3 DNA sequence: TGTGCCAGCAGCCATCCAGGGGCGATGAACACTGAAGCTTTCTTT. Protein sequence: CASSHPGAMNTEAFF.

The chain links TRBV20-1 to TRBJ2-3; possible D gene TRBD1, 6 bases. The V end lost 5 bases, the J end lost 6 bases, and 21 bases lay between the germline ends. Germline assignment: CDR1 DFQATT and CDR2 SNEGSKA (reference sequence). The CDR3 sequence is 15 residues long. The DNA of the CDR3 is TGCAGTGCTGCAGACGCCACAGGGATGAGGGATACGCAGTATTTT. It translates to CSAADATGMRDTQYF.

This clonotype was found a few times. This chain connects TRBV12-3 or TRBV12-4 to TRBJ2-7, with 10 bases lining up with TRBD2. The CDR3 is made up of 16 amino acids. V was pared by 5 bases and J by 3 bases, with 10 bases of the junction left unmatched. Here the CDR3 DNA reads TGTGCCAGCAGTGGGAGCGGGGGGGCCCATTACTACGAGCAGTACTTC. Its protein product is CASSGSGGAHYYEQYF.

The DNA of the CDR3 is TGTGCCAGCAGTTTAGGGGAGGGGGCAAAAGAGACCCAGTACTTC. Its protein is CASSLGEGAKETQYF. V usage is TRBV12-3 or TRBV12-4 and J usage is TRBJ2-5; the D call may be TRBD1 or TRBD2 (7 bases each). There are 15 residues in the CDR3. V lost 1 base and J 3 bases, leaving 12 bases between the germline ends.

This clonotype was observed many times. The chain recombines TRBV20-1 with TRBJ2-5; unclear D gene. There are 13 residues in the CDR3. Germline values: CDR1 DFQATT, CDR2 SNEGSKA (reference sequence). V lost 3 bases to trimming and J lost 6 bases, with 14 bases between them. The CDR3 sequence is CSASRSALKTQYF. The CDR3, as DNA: TGCAGTGCTAGTAGGAGCGCCTTAAAGACCCAGTACTTC.

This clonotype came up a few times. The CDR3: CASSQEWTEETQYF. The CDR3 coding sequence is TGTGCCAGCAGCCAAGAGTGGACCGAGGAGACCCAGTACTTC. The chain has TRBV4-2 and TRBJ2-5; D ambiguous. Trimming shortened V by 0 bases and J by 5 bases, and 10 bases separated the two germline ends. This CDR3 has 14 amino acids. The germline CDR1 and CDR2 sequences are LGHNA and YNFKEQ.

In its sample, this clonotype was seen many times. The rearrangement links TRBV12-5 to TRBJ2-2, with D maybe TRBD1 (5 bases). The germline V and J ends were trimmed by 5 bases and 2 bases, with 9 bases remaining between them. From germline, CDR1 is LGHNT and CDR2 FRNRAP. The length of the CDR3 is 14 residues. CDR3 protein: CASGKRGNTGELFF. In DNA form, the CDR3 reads TGTGCTAGTGGTAAAAGGGGTAACACCGGGGAGCTGTTTTTT. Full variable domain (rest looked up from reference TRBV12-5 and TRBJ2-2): DARVTQTPRHKVTEMGQEVTMRCQPILGHNTVFWYRQTMMQGLELLAYFRNRAPLDDSGMPKDRFSAEMPDATLATLKIQPSEPRDSAVYFCASGKRGNTGELFFGEGSRLTVL.

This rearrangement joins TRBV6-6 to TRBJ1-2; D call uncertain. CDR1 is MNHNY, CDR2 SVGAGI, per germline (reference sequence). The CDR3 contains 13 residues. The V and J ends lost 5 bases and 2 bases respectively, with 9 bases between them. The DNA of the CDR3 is TGTGCCAGCAGTATACCTGAAAACTATGGCTACACCTTC. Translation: CASSIPENYGYTF.

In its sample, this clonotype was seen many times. The CDR3 region is CASSSRGSGGVGQFF. CDR3 bases: TGTGCCAGCAGCTCAAGGGGTAGCGGGGGAGTAGGGCAGTTCTTC. The chain is built from TRBV7-2 and TRBJ2-1; 9 positions match TRBD2. CDR1 SGHTA and CDR2 FQGNSA come from the germline V gene. With V trimmed by 4 bases and J by 12 bases, 13 bases remained unmatched. This CDR3 region has 15 residues.

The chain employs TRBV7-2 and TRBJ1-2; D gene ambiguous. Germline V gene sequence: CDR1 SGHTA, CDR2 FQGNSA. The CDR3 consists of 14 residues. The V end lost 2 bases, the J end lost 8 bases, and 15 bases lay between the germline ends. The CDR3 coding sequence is TGTGCCAGCAGCTTATTCGTCCGATCCGTGGGCTACACCTTC. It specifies CASSLFVRSVGYTF.